This T cell receptor (beta chain) derives from a study of T-cell reconstitution after alpha-beta-depleted transplantation in children. This clonotype occurred a few times. Preparation of the TCRbeta library involved a method that used unique molecular identifiers. MiXCR, applied by TCRdb to the PCR reads, yields one record per CDR3 protein. The profile shows over 550,000 distinct CDR3 sequences, about 10% of them singletons. With 6 bases clipped from V and 4 bases from J, the junction kept 5 bases outside the gene matches. CDR1 DFQATT and CDR2 SNEGSKA come from the germline V gene (reference sequence). The CDR3 spans 12 residues.

This receptor was obtained from a human donor who donated a stem cell graft to a child with acute myeloid leukemia. This chain connects TRBV20-1 to TRBJ2-7; 8 bases map to TRBD1. The specimen comprised PBMCs from the stem cell graft donor, sampled from the stem cell graft. This CDR3 is CSAGQGPYEQYF. The CDR3 coding sequence is TGCAGTGCCGGACAGGGCCCATACGAGCAGTACTTC.